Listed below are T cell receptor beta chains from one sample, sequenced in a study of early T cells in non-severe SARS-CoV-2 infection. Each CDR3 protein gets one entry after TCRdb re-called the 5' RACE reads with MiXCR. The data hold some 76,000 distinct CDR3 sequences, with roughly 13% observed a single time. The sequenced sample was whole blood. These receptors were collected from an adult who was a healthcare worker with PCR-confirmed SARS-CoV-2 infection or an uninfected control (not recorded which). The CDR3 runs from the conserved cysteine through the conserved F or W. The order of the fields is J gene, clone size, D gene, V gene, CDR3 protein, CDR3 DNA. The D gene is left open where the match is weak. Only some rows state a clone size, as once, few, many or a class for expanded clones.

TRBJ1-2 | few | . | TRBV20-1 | CSATVGGVITDGYTF | TGCAGTGCCACAGTGGGGGGTGTAATAACGGATGGCTACACCTTC
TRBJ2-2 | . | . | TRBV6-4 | CASSDSRFTGELFF | TGTGCCAGCAGTGACTCACGATTCACCGGGGAGCTGTTTTTT
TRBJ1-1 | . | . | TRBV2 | CASSRRNLGMGTEAFF | TGTGCCAGCAGTAGACGTAACCTGGGAATGGGCACTGAAGCTTTCTTT
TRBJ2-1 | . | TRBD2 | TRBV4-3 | CASSQDRFMGGLAGSNEQFF | TGCGCCAGCAGCCAAGATCGGTTCATGGGAGGACTAGCGGGGTCCAATGAGCAGTTCTTC
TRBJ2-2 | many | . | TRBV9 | CASKGGAGELFF | TGTGCCAGCAAAGGGGGTGCCGGGGAGCTGTTTTTT
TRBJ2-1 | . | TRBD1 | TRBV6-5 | CASSPGRGRRQFF | TGTGCCAGCAGCCCGGGCAGGGGGCGCCGGCAGTTCTTC
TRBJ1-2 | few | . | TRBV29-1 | CSVEDGPTGGGYTF | TGCAGCGTTGAAGATGGACCCACAGGTGGCGGCTACACCTTC
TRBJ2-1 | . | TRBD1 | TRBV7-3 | CASSPPGTGAYNEQFF | TGTGCCAGCAGCCCGCCGGGGACAGGGGCCTACAATGAGCAGTTCTTC
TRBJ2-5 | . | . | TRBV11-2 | CASSGRETQYF | TGTGCCAGCAGCGGCCGGGAGACCCAGTACTTC
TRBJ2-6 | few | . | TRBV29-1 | CSVDEGYGANVLTF | TGCAGCGTTGACGAGGGGTACGGGGCCAACGTCCTGACTTTC
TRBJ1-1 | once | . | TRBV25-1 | CASSEYSNQNTEAFF | TGTGCCAGCAGTGAATACAGTAACCAGAACACTGAAGCTTTCTTT
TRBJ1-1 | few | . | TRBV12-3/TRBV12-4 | CASTWFPGTEAFF | TGTGCCAGCACCTGGTTTCCGGGCACTGAAGCTTTCTTT
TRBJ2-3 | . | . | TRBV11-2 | CASSLDPWTVTDTQYF | TGTGCCAGCAGCTTAGACCCCTGGACTGTCACAGATACGCAGTATTTT
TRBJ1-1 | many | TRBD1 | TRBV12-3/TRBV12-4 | CASTTTRDRAHTPKPEAFF | TGTGCCAGCACCACTACCCGGGACAGGGCACATACGCCTAAGCCTGAAGCTTTCTTT
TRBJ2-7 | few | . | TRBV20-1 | CSVPAGPYEQYF | TGCAGTGTCCCCGCGGGGCCGTACGAGCAGTACTTC
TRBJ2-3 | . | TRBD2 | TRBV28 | CASRPRTSGTDTQYF | TGTGCCAGCAGACCCAGGACTAGCGGCACAGATACGCAGTATTTT
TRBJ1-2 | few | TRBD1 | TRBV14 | CASSPKTGSGYTF | TGTGCCAGCAGCCCGAAGACAGGGAGCGGCTACACCTTC
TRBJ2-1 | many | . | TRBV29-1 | CSVDRIDNEQFF | TGCAGCGTCGACAGGATTGACAATGAGCAGTTCTTC
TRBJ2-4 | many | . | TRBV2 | CASSGGKAKNIQYF | TGTGCCAGCAGTGGCGGTAAAGCCAAAAACATTCAGTACTTC
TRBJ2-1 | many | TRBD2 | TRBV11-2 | CASSLDFGTSRNEQFF | TGTGCCAGCAGCTTAGATTTCGGGACTAGTCGCAATGAGCAGTTCTTC
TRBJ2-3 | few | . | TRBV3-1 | CASRYQSTDTQYF | TGTGCCAGCAGATACCAGAGCACAGATACGCAGTATTTT
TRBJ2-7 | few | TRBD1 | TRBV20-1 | CSLSGQTYEQYF | TGCAGCCTTTCGGGACAGACCTACGAGCAGTACTTC
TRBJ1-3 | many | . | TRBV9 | CASSAEIGPLNSGNTIYF | TGTGCCAGCAGCGCCGAAATTGGACCGCTCAACTCTGGAAACACCATATATTTT
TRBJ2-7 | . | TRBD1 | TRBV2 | CASSGGRGRREQYF | TGTGCCAGCAGTGGGGGCAGGGGGCGACGTGAGCAGTACTTC
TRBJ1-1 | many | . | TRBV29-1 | CSVEPNTEAFF | TGCAGCGTTGAACCCAACACTGAAGCTTTCTTT
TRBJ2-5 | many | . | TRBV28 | CASSTPGPYQETQYF | TGTGCCAGCAGCACCCCTGGTCCGTACCAAGAGACCCAGTACTTC
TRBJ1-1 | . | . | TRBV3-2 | CASSQGGIEAFF | TGTGCCAGCAGCCAAGGGGGCATTGAAGCTTTCTTT
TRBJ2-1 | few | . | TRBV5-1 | CASSDPHGEQFF | TGCGCCAGCAGCGACCCACACGGAGAGCAGTTCTTC
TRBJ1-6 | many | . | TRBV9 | CASSGTGGIGSPLHF | TGTGCCAGCAGCGGAACAGGAGGAATCGGTTCACCCCTCCACTTT
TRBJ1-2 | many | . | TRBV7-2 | CASSLGGVGGYTF | TGTGCCAGCAGCTTAGGAGGGGTTGGTGGCTACACCTTC
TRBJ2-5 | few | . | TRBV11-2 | CASSLDPQTQYF | TGTGCCAGCAGCTTAGACCCCCAGACCCAGTACTTC
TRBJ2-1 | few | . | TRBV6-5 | CASSPGGQEQFF | TGTGCCAGCAGCCCCGGGGGTCAAGAGCAGTTCTTC
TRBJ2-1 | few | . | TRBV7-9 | CASSFSGPLAGNEQFF | TGTGCCAGCAGCTTTTCGGGCCCACTAGCTGGCAATGAGCAGTTCTTC
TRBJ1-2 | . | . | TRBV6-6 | CASSYLQTNYGYTF | TGTGCCAGCAGTTACCTCCAAACTAACTATGGCTACACCTTC
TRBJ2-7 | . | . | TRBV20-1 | CSARGLPGRSANLYF | TGCAGTGCTAGAGGTCTACCGGGACGGAGCGCAAATTTGTACTTC
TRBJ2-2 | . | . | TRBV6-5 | CASSYGATSLTGELFF | TGTGCCAGCAGTTACGGCGCTACCTCACTCACCGGGGAGCTGTTTTTT
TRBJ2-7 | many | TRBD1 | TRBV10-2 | CASSEPGQGDNYEQYF | TGCGCCAGCAGTGAGCCAGGACAGGGGGATAATTACGAGCAGTACTTC
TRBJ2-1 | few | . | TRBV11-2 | CASSPQGGALYNEQFF | TGTGCCAGCAGCCCTCAAGGGGGGGCCCTCTACAATGAGCAGTTCTTC
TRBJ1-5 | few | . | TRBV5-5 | CASSSDIGSNQPQHF | TGTGCCAGCAGCTCGGACATTGGGAGCAATCAGCCCCAGCATTTT
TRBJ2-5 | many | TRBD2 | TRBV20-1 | CSARGLAGAIQETQYF | TGCAGTGCTAGGGGACTAGCGGGCGCTATACAAGAGACCCAGTACTTC
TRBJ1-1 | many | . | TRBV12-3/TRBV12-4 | CASSLGGMNTEAFF | TGTGCCAGCAGTTTAGGGGGCATGAACACTGAAGCTTTCTTT
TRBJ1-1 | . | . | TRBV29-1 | CSVASSLKVGNTEAFF | TGCAGCGTTGCTTCCTCTTTGAAGGTTGGGAACACTGAAGCTTTCTTT
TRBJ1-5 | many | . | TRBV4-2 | CASSQAPGNQPQHF | TGTGCCAGCAGCCAAGCGCCCGGCAATCAGCCCCAGCATTTT
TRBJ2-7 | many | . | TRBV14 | CASSQVRGLGEQYF | TGTGCCAGCAGCCAAGTCCGGGGCCTGGGCGAGCAGTACTTC
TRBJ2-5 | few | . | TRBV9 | CASSVDNPETQYF | TGTGCCAGCAGCGTCGACAATCCGGAGACCCAGTACTTC
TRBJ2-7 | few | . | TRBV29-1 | CSVGPGYEQYF | TGCAGCGTCGGACCGGGCTACGAGCAGTACTTC
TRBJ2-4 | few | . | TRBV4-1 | CASSQDEGLVQYF | TGCGCCAGCAGCCAAGATGAGGGATTGGTTCAGTACTTC
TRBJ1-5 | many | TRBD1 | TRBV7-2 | CASSLDGTANQPQHF | TGTGCCAGCAGCCTAGATGGGACAGCAAATCAGCCCCAGCATTTT
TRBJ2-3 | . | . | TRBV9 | CASSVAGSSTDTQYF | TGTGCCAGCAGCGTAGCAGGCTCTAGCACAGATACGCAGTATTTT